A single sample gave rise to the 10 T cell receptor beta chains below, sequenced in a study of T cells in Graves' hyperthyroidism and ophthalmopathy. Amplification targeted TCR beta CDR3 regions from RNA transcripts. The HTBI primer set drove a first-round RT-PCR of the TCR CDR3. Each CDR3 protein gets one entry after TCRdb re-called the multiplex PCR reads with MiXCR. The sample includes around 540,000 distinct CDR3 sequences, more than 45% of them seen just once. Sequencing was performed on peripheral blood or thyroid tissue (not recorded which). The receptors derive from a woman younger than 35 with Graves' hyperthyroidism.

This clonotype was observed many times. As DNA, the CDR3 is TGCAGCGTTGGGAGCAGCTACGAGCAGTACTTC. Amino acid sequence: CSVGSSYEQYF. The chain joins TRBV29-1 to TRBJ2-7; D uncertain. CDR3 length: 11 amino acids. V gave up 4 bases and J gave up 3 bases, with 7 bases separating them. Germline V gene lookup returns CDR1 SQVTM and CDR2 ANQGSEA.

In this sample, this clonotype turned up a few times. This chain uses TRBV19 with TRBJ2-6, with D tentatively TRBD1 (5 bases). CDR1 and CDR2 from the germline V gene are LNHDA and SQIVND (reference sequence). The V and J ends lost 7 bases and 0 bases respectively, with 16 bases between them. This CDR3 spans 17 amino acids. CDR3 nucleotides: TGTGCCAGTAAAAGGGGCATAATAAGCTCTGGGGCCAACGTCCTGACTTTC. The encoded protein is CASKRGIISSGANVLTF.

This sequence joins TRBV7-3 and TRBJ2-2; D is ambiguous. Germline V lookup: CDR1 SGHTA, CDR2 FQGTGA. The CDR3 sequence is 11 residues long. CDR3 nucleotide sequence: TGTGACCACTTGAACACCGGGGAGCTGTTTTTT. This sequence encodes CDHLNTGELFF.

V is TRBV20-1 and J is TRBJ2-5; the match to TRBD2 covers 10 bases. J lost 5 bases, V lost 2 bases, and 8 bases had no gene match. The CDR3 sequence is 15 residues long. CDR1 is DFQATT and CDR2 is SNEGSKA in the germline V gene (reference sequence). This CDR3 is CSARLAGDTGETQYF. CDR3 nucleotide sequence: TGCAGTGCTAGACTAGCGGGAGACACCGGGGAGACCCAGTACTTC.

J is TRBJ2-2 and V is TRBV9; D is possibly TRBD2 (6 bases). Trimming removed 7 bases from V and 6 bases from J, with 10 bases in between. From germline, CDR1 is SGDLS and CDR2 YYNGEE. The CDR3 extends over 12 amino acids. The DNA for the CDR3 is TGTGCCAGCGGAGGGAGGTCCGGGGAGCTGTTTTTT. This codes for CASGGRSGELFF.

This clonotype was seen more than once but under ten times. CDR3 bases: TGTGCCAGCAGTTCAGGGGAGCGGGGGGTGGACTACGAGCAGTACTTC. Translating it yields CASSSGERGVDYEQYF. The chain has TRBV7-8 and TRBJ2-7; 9 bases agree with TRBD2. V trimming: 6 bases; J trimming: 3 bases; junction bases outside the gene matches: 12. This CDR3 has 16 amino acids. Germline assignment: CDR1 SGHVS and CDR2 FQNEAQ.

At least ten counts were recorded for this clonotype. The rearrangement links TRBV7-8 to TRBJ1-4; D call uncertain. Trimming stripped 4 bases from V and 0 bases from J, with 9 bases between. The CDR3 has 15 residues. Germline V gene lookup returns CDR1 SGHVS and CDR2 FQNEAQ. As DNA, the CDR3 is TGTGCCAGCAGCTCCCGCAGAGCAACTAATGAAAAACTGTTTTTT. Translating gives CASSSRRATNEKLFF.

The gene calls are TRBV19 and TRBJ2-7; possibly TRBD1 or TRBD2 for D (6 bases each). This CDR3 is built from 14 residues. The germline gives CDR1 LNHDA, CDR2 SQIVND (reference sequence). The V end lost 8 bases, the J end lost 3 bases, and 17 bases lay between the germline ends. The CDR3: CASPCPEGGYEQYF. CDR3 bases: TGTGCCAGTCCTTGCCCCGAGGGGGGCTACGAGCAGTACTTC.

The chain has TRBV10-2 and TRBJ2-7, with 8 positions matching TRBD2. CDR3 length equals 16 residues. From germline, CDR1 is WSHSY and CDR2 SAAADI. V trimming: 7 bases; J trimming: 2 bases; junction bases outside the gene matches: 13. CDR3: CASNNPGGAGTYEQYF. The CDR3 nucleotides are TGCGCCAGCAACAACCCCGGGGGGGCAGGAACCTACGAGCAGTACTTC.

This clonotype was found many times. The genes are TRBV7-9 and TRBJ2-7; 7 bases are shared with TRBD1. The CDR3 loop spans 15 amino acids. CDR1 SEHNR and CDR2 FQNEAQ come from the germline V gene (reference sequence). Unmatched junction bases numbered 9, after V lost 5 bases and J lost 2 bases. CDR3 DNA sequence: TGTGCCAGCAGCCATACTAGGGGGCTGCCCTACGAGCAGTACTTC. The encoded protein is CASSHTRGLPYEQYF.